This T cell receptor beta chain originates from a study of T cell responses to AZD1222 COVID-19 vaccine (dated by TCRdb to the early 2020s). Some background on the complete study: A total of under 250 trial participants underwent TCR sequencing, of whom about 200 had received two doses of AZD1222 and some 26 had received two doses of the MenACWY control vaccine. Trial participants were enrolled into age subgroups of 18-55, 56-69 and 70-plus years, which contained about 150, 28 and 57 TCR-sequenced participants, respectively. What the research found in general, with its limitations: Because no day 14 peak-response samples were available, repertoires were characterized only after the peak T cell response. Reportedly, close to half of the unique spike-specific TCRs recognized epitopes lying outside the regions that are mutated in the B.1.351 and B.1.1.7 variants. Vaccine-associated CD4 TCRs spanned the whole spike protein, with dominant responses in regions 160-218 and 743-854. Most participants were white British and females outnumbered males, and the authors suggested that clonal diversity may have been underestimated. The 56-69-year group was small, and its depth increase did not reach significance, likely because of low power. After two AZD1222 doses, spike-specific TCR breadth and depth were significantly higher than at day 0 and than in MenACWY recipients. Conclusions about previously exposed vaccinees are limited, since just six AZD1222 recipients were seropositive for SARS-CoV-2 at baseline.

The time point label, as the study defines it: about 28 days (+/-7) after the second vaccine dose. AZD1222 recipients whose second dose came at about 4 weeks and those whose second dose came at about 12 weeks were combined into one group, since spike-specific TCR depth and breadth did not differ between the two schedules. Samples from vaccinated people were obtained from the UK trials COV001 and COV002, which included a single-blind randomized controlled phase 2/3 trial of AZD1222 (ChAdOx1 nCoV-19) in healthy adults. For TCRbeta chain sequencing, PBMC samples from trial participants were taken at day 0 and at day 28 after the second dose. Of note for this clone: Its cognate antigen has yet to be identified. The sample holds no much larger clone one base away, and base qualities are not on file.

V and J lose 3 bases and 1 base, and a span of 11 bases separates them. As encoded in the germline V gene (reference sequence), CDR1 is MNHEY while CDR2 is SMNVEV. Including the terminal cysteine and phenylalanine, the CDR3 comprises 15 residues. Here the CDR3 DNA is all that survives: 45 bases in frame from base 1. The CDR3 regions of human TCRbeta chains were analyzed by immunosequencing. Under the source paper's analysis protocol: Repertoire TCRs were checked for matches against a reference library of SARS-CoV-2-specific TCRs that had been generated using the MIRA antigen-specificity platform. Breadth was defined as the fraction of unique TCRs that were SARS-CoV-2-associated, and depth was defined as the fraction of total T cells that were SARS-CoV-2-associated. Using the MIRA data, every spike-specific TCR was mapped to the spike region that the TCR reacted to and assigned to either a CD4 or a CD8 class. Log10-transformed breadth and depth values were compared by one-way ANOVA with Sidak's multiple comparisons tests. The table was pulled from immuneACCESS by TCRdb, which kept in-frame rearrangements only. Such tables lose some clones; where checked, under half of the loss comes from unresolved V genes, and the rest has no known cause. The V and J calls and the clone size are those of that table, but D and trimming were determined from the DNA. In all, the sample holds 100,000 to 150,000 clones, and just under 95% of those were seen once. The leading ten clones occupy about 1.1% of the sample.

Here the chain combines TRBV27 and TRBJ2-3; no D gene is confidently identified. The sequenced sample was peripheral blood, obtained 28 days after the second AZD1222 dose. This TCR was recovered from an adult who received the AZD1222 COVID-19 vaccine. The DNA sequence is TGTGCCAGCAGTTTTGACTTCCGGGGCACAGATACGCAGTATTTT. This codes for CASSFDFRGTDTQYF.